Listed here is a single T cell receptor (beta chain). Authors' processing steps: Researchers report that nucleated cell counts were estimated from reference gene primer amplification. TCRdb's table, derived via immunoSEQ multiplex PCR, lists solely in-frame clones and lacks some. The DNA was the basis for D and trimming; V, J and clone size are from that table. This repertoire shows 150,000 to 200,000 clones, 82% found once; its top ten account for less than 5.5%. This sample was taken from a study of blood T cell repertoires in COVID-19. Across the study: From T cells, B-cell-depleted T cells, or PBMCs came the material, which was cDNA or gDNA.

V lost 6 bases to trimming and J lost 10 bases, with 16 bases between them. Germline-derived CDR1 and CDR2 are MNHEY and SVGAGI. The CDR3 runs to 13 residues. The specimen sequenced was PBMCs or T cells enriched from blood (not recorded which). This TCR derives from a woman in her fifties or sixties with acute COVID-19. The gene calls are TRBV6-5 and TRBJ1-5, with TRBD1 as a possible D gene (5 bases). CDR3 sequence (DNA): TGTGCCAGCAGCCGGGGGGGGATCAGACCCCAGCATTTT. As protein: CASSRGGIRPQHF.